Presented here are 14 T cell receptor beta chains from one specimen sequenced in a study of shared clonotypes between healthy human individuals (TCRdb year 2020). Libraries were built with the immunoSEQ multiplex PCR assay. TCRdb took this table from immuneACCESS and kept in-frame rearrangements with V and J called. Such tables lack part of the clones; where checked against another copy, unresolved V genes explain under half of the gap, and the rest is unexplained. This sample lists 1,400,000 or so clones; approximately 98.5% were detected once. Approximately 0.4% of the sample comes from the top ten. The sample taken for sequencing was naive CD4+ T cells sorted from blood. The cell subset or site tag for this specimen amounts to: CD45RA+ positively selected. Receptors were obtained from a man younger than 40 in good health.

This sequence joins TRBV6-5 and TRBJ2-7; unclear D gene. Germline CDR1 MNHEY, CDR2 SVGAGI. The CDR3 has 14 residues. Trimming shortened V by 6 bases and J by 4 bases, and 16 bases separated the two germline ends. This CDR3 reads CASSRTALGYEQYF. The DNA for the CDR3 is TGTGCCAGCAGCCGCACCGCCCTAGGGTACGAGCAGTACTTC.

The chain recombines TRBV6-7 with TRBJ2-6; TRBD1 might be the D (8 bases). TRBV6-7 is given ORF status, its function remaining uncertain. With 5 bases removed from V and 1 base from J, the gap between germline ends came to 15 bases. The CDR3 length is 17 residues. CDR3 region: CASSHDRGGSGANVLTF. In DNA form, the CDR3 reads TGTGCCAGCAGTCACGACAGGGGAGGGTCTGGGGCCAACGTCCTGACTTTC.

The V call is TRBV6-5, the J call TRBJ2-5; the D gene is possibly TRBD1 (6 bases). Deletions cut 6 bases from V and 1 base from J, with 9 bases between. In germline, CDR1 is MNHEY, CDR2 SVGAGI. The length of the CDR3 is 13 residues. The CDR3: CASRRTVQETQYF. For the CDR3, the DNA is TGTGCCAGCAGGAGGACAGTCCAAGAGACCCAGTACTTC.

The chain couples TRBV2 to TRBJ2-7; TRBD1 agrees at 8 bases. Germline CDR1 and CDR2: SNHLY and FYNNEI. The ends lost 5 bases at V and 2 bases at J; junction bases unmatched: 5. The CDR3 runs 14 residues. The CDR3 loop is CASSLRTGTYEQYF. CDR3 nucleotides: TGTGCCAGCAGTCTACGGACAGGGACCTACGAGCAGTACTTC.

This chain links TRBV6-1 with TRBJ1-2, with TRBD1 matching 7 bases. With 6 bases clipped from V and 7 bases from J, the junction kept 5 bases outside the gene matches. The germline V gene has CDR1 MNHNS and CDR2 SASEGT. This CDR3 spans 12 amino acids. In nucleotides, the CDR3 is TGTGCCAGCAGGGGACAGCTTGGTGGCTACACCTTC. The encoded protein is CASRGQLGGYTF.

This chain links TRBV10-3 with TRBJ1-5; D remains unclear. V shed 0 bases and J shed 0 bases, with 12 bases lying between them. This CDR3 has 17 residues. Germline-derived CDR1 and CDR2 are ENHRY and SYGVKD. CDR3 loop: CAISESMAGYSNQPQHF. In DNA form, the CDR3 reads TGTGCCATCAGTGAGTCGATGGCGGGATATAGCAATCAGCCCCAGCATTTT.

V usage is TRBV5-1 and J usage is TRBJ2-1; 7 nucleotides match TRBD2. Trimming at V came to 2 bases and at J to 6 bases, leaving 8 bases not matched to a gene. Germline loops: CDR1 SGHRS, CDR2 YFSETQ. The CDR3 consists of 15 residues. CDR3 DNA: TGCGCCAGCAGCTTAGGACCCGGGAGGTTCAATGAGCAGTTCTTC. The encoded protein is CASSLGPGRFNEQFF.

The chain carries TRBV7-9 and TRBJ2-3; 7 positions agree with TRBD1. Germline V gives CDR1 SEHNR, CDR2 FQNEAQ (reference sequence). After removal of 1 base from V and 0 bases from J, the junction contained 4 bases not matched to a gene. This CDR3 is built from 16 residues. The CDR3 sequence is CASSLGGGLSTDTQYF. CDR3 sequence (DNA): TGTGCCAGCAGCTTAGGAGGGGGCCTAAGCACAGATACGCAGTATTTT.

The gene calls are TRBV16 and TRBJ1-3, with 9 bases that match TRBD1. J was trimmed by 2 bases and V by 3 bases; bases with no gene match: 2. Germline CDR1 is KGHSY and CDR2 is FQNENV. CDR3 length equals 15 residues. The CDR3 sequence: CASSQGQGPGNTIYF. DNA of the CDR3: TGTGCCAGCAGCCAGGGACAGGGTCCTGGAAACACCATATATTTT.

This chain uses TRBV5-1 with TRBJ1-4, with TRBD1 matching over 7 bases. CDR1 and CDR2 (germline): SGHRS, YFSETQ. Unmatched junction bases numbered 10, after V lost 4 bases and J lost 7 bases. The CDR3 is 15 amino acids. CDR3 in amino acids: CASSTAGTVGEKLFF. The CDR3 bases are TGCGCCAGCAGCACCGCCGGGACAGTGGGTGAAAAACTGTTTTTT. The full variable domain, its missing parts supplied by reference TRBV5-1 and TRBJ1-4, is KAGVTQTPRYLIKTRGQQVTLSCSPISGHRSVSWYQQTPGQGLQFLFEYFSETQRNKGNFPGRFSGRQFSNSRSEMNVSTLELGDSALYLCASSTAGTVGEKLFFGSGTQLSVL.

The gene calls are TRBV29-1 and TRBJ2-1; 9 bases align to TRBD2. CDR3 length equals 11 residues. The germline V gene encodes CDR1 SQVTM and CDR2 ANQGSEA. J lost 15 bases, V lost 0 bases, and 3 bases had no gene match. As DNA, the CDR3 is TGCAGCGTTGAAGAGGGACTAGCTCTGTTCTTC. It is translated as CSVEEGLALFF.

A remark on this clone: It is unclear where the CDR3 begins or ends on the DNA, so no DNA is shown, and the CDR3 is as TCRdb lists it. The CDR3 reads CASSTPWGPGANVLTF. The genes are TRBV21-1 and TRBJ2-6; the D call TRBD1 from the table was never checked on the DNA. TRBV21-1 is given as a pseudogene. The length of the CDR3 is 16 amino acids, counting both ends.

The rearrangement links TRBV11-2 to TRBJ2-7, with D tentatively TRBD1 (6 bases). V shed 6 bases and J shed 2 bases, with 20 bases lying between them. Germline assignment: CDR1 SGHAT and CDR2 FQNNGV. The CDR3 has 16 residues. CDR3 sequence (DNA): TGTGCCAGCAGAAGAATCTCCGGGACACAGACCTACGAGCAGTACTTC. The encoded protein is CASRRISGTQTYEQYF.

Comment on this clone: The sample carries other DNA sequences with the same CDR3. This rearrangement joins TRBV28 to TRBJ2-7, with D hard to call. Trimming left V 3 bases short and J 4 bases short, with 4 bases between. CDR1 is MDHEN, CDR2 SYDVKM, per germline. CDR3 length: 11 amino acids. The CDR3: CASSFVYEQYF. The CDR3 bases are TGTGCCAGCAGTTTCGTGTACGAGCAGTACTTC.